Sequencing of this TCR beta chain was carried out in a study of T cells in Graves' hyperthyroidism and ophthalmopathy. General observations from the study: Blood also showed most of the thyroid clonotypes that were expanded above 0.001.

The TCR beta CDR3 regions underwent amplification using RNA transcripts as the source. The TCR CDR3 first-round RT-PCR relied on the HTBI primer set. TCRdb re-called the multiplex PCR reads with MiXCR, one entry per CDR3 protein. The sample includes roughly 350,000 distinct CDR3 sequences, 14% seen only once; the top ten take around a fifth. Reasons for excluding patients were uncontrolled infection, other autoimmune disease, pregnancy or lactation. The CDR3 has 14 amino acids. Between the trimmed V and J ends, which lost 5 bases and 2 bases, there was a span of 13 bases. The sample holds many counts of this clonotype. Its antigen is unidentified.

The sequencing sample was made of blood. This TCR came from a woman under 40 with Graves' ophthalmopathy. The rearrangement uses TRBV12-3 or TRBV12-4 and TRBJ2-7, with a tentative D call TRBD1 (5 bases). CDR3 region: CASSEPDSPYEQYF. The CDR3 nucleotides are TGTGCCAGCAGTGAACCAGACAGCCCCTACGAGCAGTACTTC.